This T cell receptor (beta chain) was captured in a study of shared T cell receptors in the human thymus. Germline lookup yields CDR1 SQVTM and CDR2 ANQGSEA. The CDR3 totals 13 residues. Trimming cost V 5 bases and J 3 bases, with 13 bases left between them. The repertoire was sequenced with immunoSEQ multiplex PCR; TCRdb's copy has only in-frame clones and lacks some. This sample has about 500,000 clones, with 75% to 85% found just once. These data are also associated with another study on human thymus T cells. According to that study: The donor group consisted of healthy Finnish infants who were having corrective surgery for congenital heart defects. Thymic tissue was derived from resections collected during corrective heart surgery. Within thymic and blood repertoires, V and J gene usage appeared to be biased. As related research reported, thymic repertoires overlapped highly among unrelated individuals.

The TCR originated in a boy under three years old with a congenital heart defect. V usage is TRBV29-1 and J usage is TRBJ1-1; no firm D call. The sequencing input was thymocytes. As DNA, the CDR3 is TGCAGCGTTCGAGGGAGTATGGACACTGAAGCTTTCTTT. This sequence encodes CSVRGSMDTEAFF.